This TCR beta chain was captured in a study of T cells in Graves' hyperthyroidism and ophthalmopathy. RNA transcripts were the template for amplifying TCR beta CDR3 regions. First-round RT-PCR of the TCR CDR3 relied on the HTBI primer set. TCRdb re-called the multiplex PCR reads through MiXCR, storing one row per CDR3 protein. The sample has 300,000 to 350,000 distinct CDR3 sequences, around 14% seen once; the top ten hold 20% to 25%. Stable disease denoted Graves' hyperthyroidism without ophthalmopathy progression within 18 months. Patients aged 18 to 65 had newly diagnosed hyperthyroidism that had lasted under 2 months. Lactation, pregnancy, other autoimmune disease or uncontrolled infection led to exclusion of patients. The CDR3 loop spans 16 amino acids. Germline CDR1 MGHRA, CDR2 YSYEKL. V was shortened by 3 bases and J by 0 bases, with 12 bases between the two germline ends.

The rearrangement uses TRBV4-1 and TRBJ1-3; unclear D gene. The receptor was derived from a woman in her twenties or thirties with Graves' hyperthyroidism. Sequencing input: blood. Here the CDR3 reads CASSHPPQNSGNTIYF. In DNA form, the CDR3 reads TGCGCCAGCAGCCATCCCCCACAGAACTCTGGAAACACCATATATTTT.